This T cell receptor beta chain was obtained from a study of Ad26.COV2.S vaccination and SARS-CoV-2 variants. Only in-frame clones appear in the TCRdb table, and some are missing; sequencing was by immunoSEQ multiplex PCR. Of about 260,000 clones listed, around 88% are singletons. Treatment of the sample: 15 to 20 received Ad26.COV2.S at low or high dose, single or two shots; 5 received placebo; per-sample allocation not given. Specimens were obtained on day 63 following the first vaccine or placebo injection. V was clipped by 1 base and J by 2 bases, with 20 bases between them. The germline V gene encodes CDR1 LGHNA and CDR2 YSLEER. The CDR3 is made up of 18 amino acids.

This specimen was peripheral blood, taken in a trial of Ad26.COV2.S vaccine versus placebo. The receptor was derived from a person between 18 and 60 years old who received the Ad26.COV2.S COVID-19 vaccine or a placebo. The V gene is TRBV4-3, the J gene TRBJ2-5; the D gene is possibly TRBD2 (5 bases). CDR3 amino acids: CASSQGGERSGIQETQYF. DNA for the CDR3: TGCGCCAGCAGCCAAGGTGGGGAACGGTCGGGGATACAAGAGACCCAGTACTTC.